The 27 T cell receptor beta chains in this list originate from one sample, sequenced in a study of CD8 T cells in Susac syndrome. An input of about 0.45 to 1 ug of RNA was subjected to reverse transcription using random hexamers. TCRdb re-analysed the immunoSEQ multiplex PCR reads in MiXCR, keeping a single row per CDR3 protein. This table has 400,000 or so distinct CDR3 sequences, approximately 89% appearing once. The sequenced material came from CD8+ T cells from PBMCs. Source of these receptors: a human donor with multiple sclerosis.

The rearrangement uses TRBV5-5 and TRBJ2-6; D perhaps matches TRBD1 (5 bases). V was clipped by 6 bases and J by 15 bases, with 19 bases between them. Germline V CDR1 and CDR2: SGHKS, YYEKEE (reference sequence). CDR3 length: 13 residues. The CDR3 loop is CASNEDLGVGLTF. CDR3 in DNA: TGTGCCAGCAACGAGGATTTAGGGGTGGGCCTGACTTTC.

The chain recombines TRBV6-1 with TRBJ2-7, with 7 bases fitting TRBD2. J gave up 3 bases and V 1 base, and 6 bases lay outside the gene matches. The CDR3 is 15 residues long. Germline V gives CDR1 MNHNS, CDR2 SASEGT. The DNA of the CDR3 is TGTGCCAGCAGTGAAGAGGAGGGAGGGATCTACGAGCAGTACTTC. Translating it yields CASSEEEGGIYEQYF.

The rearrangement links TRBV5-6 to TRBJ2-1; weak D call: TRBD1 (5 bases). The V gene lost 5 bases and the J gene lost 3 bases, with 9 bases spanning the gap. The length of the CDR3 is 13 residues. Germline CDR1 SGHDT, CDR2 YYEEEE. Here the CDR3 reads CASRGRDYNEQFF. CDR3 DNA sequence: TGTGCCAGCAGGGGCAGGGACTACAATGAGCAGTTCTTC. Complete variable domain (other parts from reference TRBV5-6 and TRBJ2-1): DAGVTQSPTHLIKTRGQQVTLRCSPKSGHDTVSWYQQALGQGPQFIFQYYEEEERQRGNFPDRFSGHQFPNYSSELNVNALLLGDSALYLCASRGRDYNEQFFGPGTRLTVL.

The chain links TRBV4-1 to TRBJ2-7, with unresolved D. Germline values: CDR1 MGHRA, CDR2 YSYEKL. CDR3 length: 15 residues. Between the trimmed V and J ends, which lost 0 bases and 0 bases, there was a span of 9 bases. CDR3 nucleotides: TGCGCCAGCAGCCAAGAATTCGGTAGCTCCTACGAGCAGTACTTC. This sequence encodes CASSQEFGSSYEQYF.

CDR3 sequence (DNA): TGTGCCAGCAGTTTAGTGCAGTACTCCTACAATGAGCAGTTCTTC. The encoded protein is CASSLVQYSYNEQFF. The chain links TRBV12-3 or TRBV12-4 to TRBJ2-1; no firm D call. Deletions cut 1 base from V and 0 bases from J, with 7 bases between. CDR3 length: 15 residues.

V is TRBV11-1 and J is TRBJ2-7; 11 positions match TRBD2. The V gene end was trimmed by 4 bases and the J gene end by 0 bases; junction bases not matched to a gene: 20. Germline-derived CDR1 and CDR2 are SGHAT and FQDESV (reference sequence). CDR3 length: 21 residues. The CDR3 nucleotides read TGTGCCAGCAGCTCAATCAGGGCTGGGAGTCTAGCGGGAGGCCGCTCCTACGAGCAGTACTTC. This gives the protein CASSSIRAGSLAGGRSYEQYF. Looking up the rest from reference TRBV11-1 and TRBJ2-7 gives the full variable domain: EAEVAQSPRYKITEKSQAVAFWCDPISGHATLYWYRQILGQGPELLVQFQDESVVDDSQLPKDRFSAERLKGVDSTLKIQPAELGDSAMYLCASSSIRAGSLAGGRSYEQYFGPGTRLTVT.

For the CDR3, the DNA is TGTGCCAGCAGCTTGATATCGGGGGGGAGCACTGAAGCTTTCTTT. Its protein product is CASSLISGGSTEAFF. The rearrangement links TRBV5-4 to TRBJ1-1; D may be TRBD1 (5 bases). The V gene's germline CDR1 is SGHNT and CDR2 YYREEE (reference sequence). V was trimmed by 1 base and J by 4 bases, leaving 14 bases between them. CDR3 length: 15 amino acids.

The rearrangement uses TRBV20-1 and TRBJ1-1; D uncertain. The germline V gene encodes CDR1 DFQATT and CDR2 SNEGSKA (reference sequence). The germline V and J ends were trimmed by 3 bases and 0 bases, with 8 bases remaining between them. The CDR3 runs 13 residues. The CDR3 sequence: CSASPDMNTEAFF. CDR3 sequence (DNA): TGCAGTGCTAGTCCAGATATGAACACTGAAGCTTTCTTT.

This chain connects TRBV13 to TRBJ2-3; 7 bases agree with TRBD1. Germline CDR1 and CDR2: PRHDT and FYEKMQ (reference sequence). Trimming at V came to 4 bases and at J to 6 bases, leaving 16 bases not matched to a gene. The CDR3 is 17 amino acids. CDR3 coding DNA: TGTGCCAGCAGCTCCATTGGGCCGGGACAGCCGCCGGATACGCAGTATTTT. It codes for CASSSIGPGQPPDTQYF.

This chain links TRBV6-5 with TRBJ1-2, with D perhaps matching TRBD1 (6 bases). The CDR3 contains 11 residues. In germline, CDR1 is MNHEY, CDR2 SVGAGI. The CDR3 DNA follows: TGTGCTACCGAAGGGGGCTATGGCTACACCTTC. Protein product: CATEGGYGYTF.

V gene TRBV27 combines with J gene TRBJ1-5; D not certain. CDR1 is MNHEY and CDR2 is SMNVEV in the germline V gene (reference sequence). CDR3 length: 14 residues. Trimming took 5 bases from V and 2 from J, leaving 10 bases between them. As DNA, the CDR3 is TGTGCCAGCAGTAGGATCGGGGGCAATCAGCCCCAGCATTTT. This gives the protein CASSRIGGNQPQHF.

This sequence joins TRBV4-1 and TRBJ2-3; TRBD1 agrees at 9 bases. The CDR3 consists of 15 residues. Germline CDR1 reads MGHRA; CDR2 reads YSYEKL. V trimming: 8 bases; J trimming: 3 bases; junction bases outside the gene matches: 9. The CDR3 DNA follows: TGCGCCAGCGGATCACCCGGGACAGGGACAGATACGCAGTATTTT. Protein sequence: CASGSPGTGTDTQYF.

The DNA of the CDR3 is TGCGCCAGCAGCTTGGGGCTAGCGGGAAACCAGGGCGAGCAGTACTTC. It specifies CASSLGLAGNQGEQYF. The rearrangement uses TRBV5-1 and TRBJ2-7, with 9 bases matching TRBD2. Trimming removed 0 bases from V and 6 bases from J; junction bases left unmatched: 10. CDR1 is SGHRS, CDR2 YFSETQ, per germline. The CDR3 covers 16 residues.

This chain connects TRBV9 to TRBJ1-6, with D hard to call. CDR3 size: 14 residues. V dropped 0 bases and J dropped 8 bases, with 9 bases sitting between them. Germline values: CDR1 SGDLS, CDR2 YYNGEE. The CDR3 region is CASSVALYDSPLHF. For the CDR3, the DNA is TGTGCCAGCAGCGTAGCCTTATATGATTCACCCCTCCACTTT.

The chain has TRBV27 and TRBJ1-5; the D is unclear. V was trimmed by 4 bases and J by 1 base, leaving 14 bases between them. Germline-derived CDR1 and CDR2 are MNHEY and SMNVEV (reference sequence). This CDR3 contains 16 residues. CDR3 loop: CASSSMGSGSNQPQHF. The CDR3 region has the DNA TGTGCCAGCAGTTCGATGGGCAGCGGAAGCAATCAGCCCCAGCATTTT.

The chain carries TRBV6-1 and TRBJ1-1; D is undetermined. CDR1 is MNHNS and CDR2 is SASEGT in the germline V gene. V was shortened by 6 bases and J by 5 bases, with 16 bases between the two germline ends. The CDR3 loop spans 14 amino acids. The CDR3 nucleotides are TGTGCCAGCAGCCCTTATAGCCTCGGTACTGAAGCTTTCTTT. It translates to CASSPYSLGTEAFF.

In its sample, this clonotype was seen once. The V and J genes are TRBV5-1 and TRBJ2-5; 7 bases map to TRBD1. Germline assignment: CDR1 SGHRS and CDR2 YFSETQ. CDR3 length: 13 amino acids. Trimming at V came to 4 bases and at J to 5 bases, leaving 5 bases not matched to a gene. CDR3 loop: CASSEDRVETQYF. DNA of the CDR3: TGCGCCAGCAGCGAAGACAGGGTGGAGACCCAGTACTTC.

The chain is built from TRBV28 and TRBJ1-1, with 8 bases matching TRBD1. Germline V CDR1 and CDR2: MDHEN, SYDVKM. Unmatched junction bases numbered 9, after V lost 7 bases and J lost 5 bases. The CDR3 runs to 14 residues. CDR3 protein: CASNSGQGGTEAFF. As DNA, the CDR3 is TGTGCCAGCAACAGTGGACAGGGAGGTACTGAAGCTTTCTTT.

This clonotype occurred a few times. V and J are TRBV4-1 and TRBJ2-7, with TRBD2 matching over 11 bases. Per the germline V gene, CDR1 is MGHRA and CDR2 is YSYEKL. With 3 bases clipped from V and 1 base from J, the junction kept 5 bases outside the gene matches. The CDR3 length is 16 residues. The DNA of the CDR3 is TGCGCCAGCAGCCAGGTTAGCGGGGGGGGTTCCTACGAGCAGTACTTC. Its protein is CASSQVSGGGSYEQYF.

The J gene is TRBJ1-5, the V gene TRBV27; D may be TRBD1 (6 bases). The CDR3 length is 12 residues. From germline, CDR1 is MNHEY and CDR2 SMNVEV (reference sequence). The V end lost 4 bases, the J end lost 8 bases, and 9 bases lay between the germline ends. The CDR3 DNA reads TGTGCCAGCAGTTCCGCAGGGGAGCCCCAGCATTTT. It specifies CASSSAGEPQHF.

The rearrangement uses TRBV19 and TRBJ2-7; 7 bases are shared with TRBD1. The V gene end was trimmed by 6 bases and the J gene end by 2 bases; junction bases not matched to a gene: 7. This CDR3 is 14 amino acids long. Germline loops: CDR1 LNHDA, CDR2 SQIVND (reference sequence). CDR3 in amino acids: CASRETGVTYEQYF. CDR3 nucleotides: TGTGCCAGTAGAGAAACAGGGGTCACCTACGAGCAGTACTTC.

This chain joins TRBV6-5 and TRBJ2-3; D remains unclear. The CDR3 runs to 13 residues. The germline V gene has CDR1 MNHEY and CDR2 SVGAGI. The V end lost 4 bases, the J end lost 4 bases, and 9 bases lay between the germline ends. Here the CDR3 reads CASSSDGADTQYF. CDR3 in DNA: TGTGCCAGCAGTTCGGATGGAGCAGATACGCAGTATTTT.

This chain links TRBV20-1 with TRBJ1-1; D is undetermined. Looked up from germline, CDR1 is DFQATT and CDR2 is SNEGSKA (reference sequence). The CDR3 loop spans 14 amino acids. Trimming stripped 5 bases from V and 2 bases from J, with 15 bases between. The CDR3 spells CSAPGAAGNTEAFF. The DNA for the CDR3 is TGCAGTGCTCCCGGTGCGGCCGGAAACACTGAAGCTTTCTTT.

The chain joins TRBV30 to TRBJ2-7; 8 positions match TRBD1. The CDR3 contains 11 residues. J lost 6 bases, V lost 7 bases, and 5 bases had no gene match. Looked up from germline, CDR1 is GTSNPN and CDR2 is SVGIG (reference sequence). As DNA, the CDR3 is TGTGCCTTAAGGACAGGGTTCGAGCAGTACTTC. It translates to CALRTGFEQYF.

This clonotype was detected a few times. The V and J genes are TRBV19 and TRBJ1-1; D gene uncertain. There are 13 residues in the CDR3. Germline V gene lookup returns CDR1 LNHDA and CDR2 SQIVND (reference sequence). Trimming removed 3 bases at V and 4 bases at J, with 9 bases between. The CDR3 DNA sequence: TGTGCCAGTAGTATCGGGGTAGGCACTGAAGCTTTCTTT. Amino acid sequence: CASSIGVGTEAFF.

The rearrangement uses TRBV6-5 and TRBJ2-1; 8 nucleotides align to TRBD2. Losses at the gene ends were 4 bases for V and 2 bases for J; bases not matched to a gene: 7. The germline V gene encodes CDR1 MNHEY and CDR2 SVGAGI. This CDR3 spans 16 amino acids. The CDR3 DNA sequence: TGTGCCAGCAGTTTTAGAGCGGGAGTCCCCTACAATGAGCAGTTCTTC. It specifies CASSFRAGVPYNEQFF.

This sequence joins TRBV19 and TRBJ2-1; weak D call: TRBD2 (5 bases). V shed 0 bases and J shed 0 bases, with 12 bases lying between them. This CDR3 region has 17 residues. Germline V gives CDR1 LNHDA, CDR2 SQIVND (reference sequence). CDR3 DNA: TGTGCCAGTAGTATAGATAAAGCGGTGAGCTCCTACAATGAGCAGTTCTTC. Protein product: CASSIDKAVSSYNEQFF.